Each of the 30 T cell receptor beta chains below was sequenced from the same sample in a study of shared clonotypes between healthy human individuals. Clones were read by immunoSEQ multiplex PCR, and TCRdb kept only the in-frame ones, dropping some. Among more than 1 million clones listed, around three quarters were seen once. The material sequenced was memory CD4+ T cells from PBMCs. Subset: CD45RA-negative fraction. These receptors were collected from a man between 18 and 35 years old in good health. Some clones in this sample may be carry-over from other donors' samples.

This chain connects TRBV5-5 to TRBJ1-5, with a tentative D call TRBD1 (5 bases). The CDR3 loop spans 14 amino acids. V dropped 4 bases and J dropped 4 bases, with 12 bases sitting between them. Germline CDR1 SGHKS, CDR2 YYEKEE (reference sequence). The CDR3 loop is CASSPSGANQPQHF. Written as DNA, the CDR3 is TGTGCCAGCAGCCCCAGCGGGGCTAATCAGCCCCAGCATTTT.

The rearrangement joins TRBV9 to TRBJ2-7; TRBD2 agrees at 8 bases. The trim removed 4 bases at V and 3 bases at J, leaving 9 bases unmatched. Germline V gene data show CDR1 as SGDLS and CDR2 as YYNGEE. This CDR3 is built from 15 residues. CDR3 sequence (DNA): TGTGCCAGCAGCCTTAGCGGGAAGACGAGCTACGAGCAGTACTTC. This codes for CASSLSGKTSYEQYF.

The chain has TRBV18 and TRBJ2-1; the match to TRBD1 covers 7 bases. V shed 5 bases, J shed 6 bases, and the junction held 7 bases outside the gene matches. CDR3 length: 14 residues. Per germline, CDR1 KGHSH and CDR2 LQKENI. The CDR3 DNA is TGTGCCAGCTCATCAAACGACAGGGCCAATGAGCAGTTCTTC. Translating it yields CASSSNDRANEQFF.

As regards this clone: This sample also contains other DNA sequences that code for the same CDR3. The rearrangement joins TRBV5-6 to TRBJ2-7; 9 bases are a match to TRBD2. In germline, CDR1 is SGHDT, CDR2 YYEEEE. The CDR3 runs to 15 residues. The V and J ends lost 1 base and 1 base, in that order; junction bases with no gene match: 3. CDR3 in amino acids: CASSLLAGASYEQYF. CDR3 DNA: TGTGCCAGCAGCTTGTTAGCGGGAGCTTCCTACGAGCAGTACTTC.

This clone was recorded once. This chain connects TRBV6-1 to TRBJ2-4, with D perhaps matching TRBD2 (7 bases). The CDR3 runs to 15 residues. Looked up from germline, CDR1 is MNHNS and CDR2 is SASEGT. V dropped 7 bases and J dropped 0 bases, with 13 bases sitting between them. CDR3 sequence: CASIAGAVAKNIQYF. The DNA of the CDR3 is TGTGCCAGCATCGCGGGGGCCGTAGCCAAAAACATTCAGTACTTC.

The chain couples TRBV7-3 to TRBJ2-1, with D perhaps assigned TRBD1 or TRBD2 (6 bases each). The length of the CDR3 is 15 residues. The germline gives CDR1 SGHTA, CDR2 FQGTGA. V was clipped by 1 base and J by 9 bases, with 16 bases between them. The CDR3: CASSLKGGGFGEQFF. The DNA for the CDR3 is TGTGCCAGCAGCTTAAAAGGGGGAGGCTTCGGTGAGCAGTTCTTC.

This chain uses TRBV30 with TRBJ2-7, with D possibly TRBD2 on 6 matching bases. V gave up 0 bases and J gave up 4 bases, with 10 bases separating them. The length of the CDR3 is 13 residues. Germline V gene lookup returns CDR1 GTSNPN and CDR2 SVGIG (reference sequence). CDR3 nucleotide sequence: TGTGCCTGGAGTGTACAAGGGACTTACGAGCAGTACTTC. It codes for CAWSVQGTYEQYF.

The chain has TRBV9 and TRBJ2-3; a weak D match, TRBD2 (5 bases). This CDR3 comprises 13 residues. The V gene lost 0 bases and the J gene lost 7 bases, with 9 bases spanning the gap. Germline V gene data show CDR1 as SGDLS and CDR2 as YYNGEE. The CDR3 sequence: CASSVASRNTQYF. CDR3 nucleotides: TGTGCCAGCAGCGTAGCTAGCCGGAATACGCAGTATTTT.

The chain couples TRBV4-2 to TRBJ1-3; 8 nucleotides match TRBD1. The CDR3 totals 16 residues. The V gene end was trimmed by 0 bases and the J gene end by 3 bases; junction bases not matched to a gene: 4. The germline CDR1 and CDR2 sequences are LGHNA and YNFKEQ. As DNA, the CDR3 is TGTGCCAGCAGCCAAGAACCGGGACAGGATGGAAACACCATATATTTT. This gives the protein CASSQEPGQDGNTIYF.

The gene calls are TRBV1 and TRBJ2-2; the D call TRBD1 from the table was never checked on the DNA. TRBV1 is a listed pseudogene. This CDR3 is 9 amino acids long. CDR3 region: CTSSPELFF. DNA of the CDR3: TGCACCAGCAGCCCAGAGCTGTTTTTT.

The V and J genes are TRBV9 and TRBJ2-1; D is possibly TRBD1 or TRBD2 (5 bases each). Germline values: CDR1 SGDLS, CDR2 YYNGEE. This CDR3 comprises 13 residues. Deletions cut 2 bases from V and 12 bases from J, with 15 bases between. Here the CDR3 reads CASSVQDMGVQFF. CDR3 nucleotide sequence: TGTGCCAGCAGCGTTCAGGACATGGGAGTGCAGTTCTTC.

The V gene is TRBV28, the J gene TRBJ2-5; D might be TRBD2 (6 bases). The V gene's germline CDR1 is MDHEN and CDR2 SYDVKM. This CDR3 is 18 amino acids long. V shed 6 bases and J shed 0 bases, with 23 bases lying between them. DNA for the CDR3: TGTGCCAGCAGCGAACTAGCTCATAGGGGCTTAAACCAAGAGACCCAGTACTTC. It encodes CASSELAHRGLNQETQYF.

This clone was observed a single time. The chain couples TRBV7-2 to TRBJ2-5; the D gene could be TRBD1 or TRBD2 (5 bases each). Germline V CDR1 and CDR2: SGHTA, FQGNSA. The CDR3 is 14 amino acids. Trimming shortened V by 5 bases and J by 5 bases, and 15 bases separated the two germline ends. The CDR3 loop reads CASSIVTWGETQYF. For the CDR3, the DNA is TGTGCCAGCAGCATCGTGACCTGGGGGGAGACCCAGTACTTC. Complete variable domain (other parts from reference TRBV7-2 and TRBJ2-5): GAGVSQSPSNKVTEKGKDVELRCDPISGHTALYWYRQSLGQGLEFLIYFQGNSAPDKSGLPSDRFSAERTGGSVSTLTIQRTQQEDSAVYLCASSIVTWGETQYFGPGTRLLVL.

CDR3 sequence: CASSLGVSGPGYEQYF. The CDR3 nucleotides are TGCGCCAGCAGCTTGGGGGTGAGCGGCCCGGGCTACGAGCAGTACTTC. The chain has TRBV5-1 and TRBJ2-7, with D tentatively TRBD2 (5 bases). The germline V gene has CDR1 SGHRS and CDR2 YFSETQ. Trimming stripped 0 bases from V and 3 bases from J, with 16 bases between. CDR3 size: 16 residues. The complete variable domain, with remaining parts taken from reference TRBV5-1 and TRBJ2-7, reads KAGVTQTPRYLIKTRGQQVTLSCSPISGHRSVSWYQQTPGQGLQFLFEYFSETQRNKGNFPGRFSGRQFSNSRSEMNVSTLELGDSALYLCASSLGVSGPGYEQYFGPGTRLTVT.

The gene calls are TRBV2 and TRBJ1-4, with D maybe TRBD1 (5 bases). V lost 6 bases, J lost 5 bases, and 16 bases lay in between. The CDR3 is made up of 15 amino acids. Germline CDR1 SNHLY, CDR2 FYNNEI. The CDR3: CASRGGGAWNEKLFF. The CDR3 DNA sequence: TGTGCCAGCAGGGGGGGAGGCGCATGGAATGAAAAACTGTTTTTT. Looking up the rest from reference TRBV2 and TRBJ1-4 gives the full variable domain: EPEVTQTPSHQVTQMGQEVILRCVPISNHLYFYWYRQILGQKVEFLVSFYNNEISEKSEIFDDQFSVERPDGSNFTLKIRSTKLEDSAMYFCASRGGGAWNEKLFFGSGTQLSVL.

The chain couples TRBV28 to TRBJ2-7; perhaps D is TRBD1 or TRBD2 (6 bases each). The CDR3 has 15 amino acids. V lost 2 bases and J lost 6, with 17 bases in between. Germline lookup yields CDR1 MDHEN and CDR2 SYDVKM. The CDR3: CASSLTGWGGREQYF. The CDR3 DNA is TGTGCCAGCAGTTTAACAGGGTGGGGAGGACGCGAGCAGTACTTC. Based on the CDR3 plus reference TRBV28 and TRBJ2-7, the full variable domain is DVKVTQSSRYLVKRTGEKVFLECVQDMDHENMFWYRQDPGLGLRLIYFSYDVKMKEKGDIPEGYSVSREKKERFSLILESASTNQTSMYLCASSLTGWGGREQYFGPGTRLTVT.

This chain links TRBV7-2 with TRBJ2-5; D ambiguous. The CDR3 runs to 13 residues. Germline V gene sequence: CDR1 SGHTA, CDR2 FQGNSA. V lost 5 bases and J lost 4, with 11 bases in between. In nucleotides, the CDR3 is TGTGCCAGCAGCCGATCGTCGGCAGAGACCCAGTACTTC. Its protein product is CASSRSSAETQYF.

The chain couples TRBV10-2 to TRBJ1-1; TRBD1 agrees at 7 bases. The germline CDR1 and CDR2 sequences are WSHSY and SAAADI. The CDR3 runs 17 residues. V lost 1 base to trimming and J lost 0 bases; unmatched junction nucleotides: 8. The CDR3 sequence: CASSELLGRGVNTEAFF. The CDR3, as DNA: TGCGCCAGCAGTGAGTTATTGGGCAGGGGGGTGAACACTGAAGCTTTCTTT.

The genes are TRBV21-1 and TRBJ2-2; no DNA check was done on the table's D call, TRBD2. TRBV21-1 is listed as a pseudogene. The CDR3 spans 16 residues. Here the CDR3 reads CASNQREREGARELFF. CDR3 nucleotides: TGTGCCAGCAACCAAAGGGAGCGGGAGGGGGCTCGGGAGCTGTTTTTT.

The chain combines TRBV6-1 with TRBJ2-7; 7 bases map to TRBD1. This CDR3 is built from 15 residues. With 3 bases clipped from V and 2 bases from J, the junction kept 7 bases outside the gene matches. Germline V gene lookup returns CDR1 MNHNS and CDR2 SASEGT. The CDR3 protein is CASSDQPGGTYEQYF. The CDR3 region has the DNA TGTGCCAGCAGTGACCAACCAGGGGGAACCTACGAGCAGTACTTC.

The sample holds a few counts of this clone. The J gene is TRBJ2-1, the V gene TRBV6-6; D unresolved. Germline loops: CDR1 MNHNY, CDR2 SVGAGI (reference sequence). The CDR3 consists of 12 residues. Trimming removed 4 bases from V and 4 bases from J, with 5 bases in between. CDR3 sequence: CASSFGYNEQFF. DNA for the CDR3: TGTGCCAGCAGTTTCGGATACAATGAGCAGTTCTTC.

The chain is built from TRBV7-3 and TRBJ2-7; no reliable D call. CDR3 size: 13 residues. The V end lost 2 bases, the J end lost 8 bases, and 13 bases lay between the germline ends. Looked up from germline, CDR1 is SGHTA and CDR2 is FQGTGA. CDR3 residues: CASSLDPSTQQYF. The CDR3 region has the DNA TGTGCCAGCAGCTTAGACCCCTCGACCCAGCAGTACTTC.

This chain links TRBV4-2 with TRBJ2-3; D not resolved. Trimming stripped 1 base from V and 2 bases from J, with 10 bases between. CDR1 is LGHNA, CDR2 YNFKEQ, per germline. The CDR3 covers 15 residues. The chain's CDR3 is CASSQVAHSTDTQYF. The CDR3 region has the DNA TGTGCCAGCAGCCAAGTGGCCCATTCCACAGATACGCAGTATTTT.

V usage is TRBV6-5 and J usage is TRBJ2-7; TRBD2 matches at 11 bases. CDR3 length: 16 amino acids. Germline lookup yields CDR1 MNHEY and CDR2 SVGAGI. V was pared by 2 bases and J by 0 bases, with 3 bases of the junction left unmatched. The DNA for the CDR3 is TGTGCCAGCAGTTACGGGACTAGCGGTTACTCCTACGAGCAGTACTTC. This gives the protein CASSYGTSGYSYEQYF.

This chain links TRBV5-1 with TRBJ2-7; D may be TRBD1 (6 bases). Trimming cost V 1 base and J 3 bases, with 8 bases left between them. Germline V gene sequence: CDR1 SGHRS, CDR2 YFSETQ. This CDR3 contains 13 residues. This CDR3 is CASSLLDSYEQYF. Written as DNA, the CDR3 is TGCGCCAGCAGCTTGCTGGACAGCTACGAGCAGTACTTC. The complete variable domain, with remaining parts taken from reference TRBV5-1 and TRBJ2-7, reads KAGVTQTPRYLIKTRGQQVTLSCSPISGHRSVSWYQQTPGQGLQFLFEYFSETQRNKGNFPGRFSGRQFSNSRSEMNVSTLELGDSALYLCASSLLDSYEQYFGPGTRLTVT.

This sequence joins TRBV6-1 and TRBJ1-2; no definite D call. This CDR3 is built from 12 residues. CDR1 is MNHNS and CDR2 is SASEGT in the germline V gene. V gave up 6 bases and J gave up 3 bases, with 8 bases separating them. Here the CDR3 reads CASSPRYYGYTF. CDR3 DNA: TGTGCCAGCAGCCCCCGGTACTATGGCTACACCTTC.

The chain employs TRBV10-3 and TRBJ1-1, with unresolved D. The V and J ends lost 4 bases and 0 bases respectively, with 6 bases between them. In germline, CDR1 is ENHRY, CDR2 SYGVKD. The CDR3 length is 13 residues. The DNA of the CDR3 is TGTGCCATCAGTGTGGCCATGAACACTGAAGCTTTCTTT. Its protein is CAISVAMNTEAFF.

About this clone itself: Within the sample, other DNA sequences also encode this same CDR3. This chain joins TRBV25-1 and TRBJ1-3; 7 nucleotides agree with TRBD1. Germline assignment: CDR1 MGHDK and CDR2 SYGVNS. V shed 3 bases and J 4 bases; nucleotides not matched to a gene: 6. This CDR3 has 15 amino acids. This CDR3 is CASSDPRGSGNTIYF. The CDR3 DNA follows: TGTGCCAGCAGTGACCCCAGGGGGTCGGGAAACACCATATATTTT. The variable domain in full, with the rest retrieved from reference TRBV25-1 and TRBJ1-3, is EADIYQTPRYLVIGTGKKITLECSQTMGHDKMYWYQQDPGMELHLIHYSYGVNSTEKGDLSSESTVSRIRTEHFPLTLESARPSHTSQYLCASSDPRGSGNTIYFGEGSWLTVV.

V gene TRBV6-1 combines with J gene TRBJ2-1, with no clear D. V was pared by 7 bases and J by 6 bases, with 13 bases between. CDR1 and CDR2 from the germline V gene are MNHNS and SASEGT. The CDR3 contains 13 residues. In DNA, the CDR3 is TGTGCCAGCACGACCCAAATTGGCAATGAGCAGTTCTTC. It encodes CASTTQIGNEQFF.

This chain uses TRBV29-1 with TRBJ2-3, with D perhaps assigned TRBD1 or TRBD2 (5 bases each). Trimming took 4 bases from V and 2 from J, leaving 7 bases between them. Looked up from germline, CDR1 is SQVTM and CDR2 is ANQGSEA. The CDR3 has 12 residues. Written as DNA, the CDR3 is TGCAGCGTTGGGGGGATCACAGATACGCAGTATTTT. As protein: CSVGGITDTQYF.